The 21 T cell receptor beta chains in this list originate from one sample, sequenced in a study of blood T cell repertoires in COVID-19. Assay: immunoSEQ multiplex PCR; the TCRdb copy retains only in-frame clones and omits some. The sample has some 150,000 clones, more than 80% seen once; the top ten hold about 16%. The sample taken for sequencing was peripheral blood. These TCRs come from a middle-aged woman with acute or convalescent COVID-19.

The chain carries TRBV6-2 or TRBV6-3 and TRBJ2-3, with a tentative D call TRBD1 (5 bases). This CDR3 region has 15 residues. From germline, CDR1 is MNHEY and CDR2 SVGEGT. Trimming removed 4 bases from V and 6 bases from J, with 17 bases in between. The CDR3 loop reads CASSSHSGLRDTQYF. The CDR3 nucleotides read TGTGCCAGCAGTTCACACTCAGGGTTAAGGGATACGCAGTATTTT.

The genes are TRBV21-1 and TRBJ2-7; the D call TRBD1 from the table was never checked on the DNA. TRBV21-1 is a documented pseudogene. This CDR3 spans 17 amino acids. The chain's CDR3 is CASSKFLKNRSTYEQYF. CDR3 nucleotides: TGTGCCAGCAGCAAATTCCTCAAGAACAGGTCCACCTACGAGCAGTACTTC.

This clone was seen once. The chain is built from TRBV12-3 or TRBV12-4 and TRBJ2-5; 8 positions agree with TRBD1. The CDR3 loop spans 13 amino acids. J gave up 4 bases and V 6 bases, and 4 bases lay outside the gene matches. The CDR3 DNA reads as TGTGCCAGCAGCCGGGACAGGTCAGAGACCCAGTACTTC. Translating it yields CASSRDRSETQYF.

The chain joins TRBV6-5 to TRBJ2-7; tentatively, D is TRBD1 (6 bases). V was cut by 10 bases and J by 0 bases, with 19 bases left in between. The CDR3 loop spans 15 amino acids. The germline V gene has CDR1 MNHEY and CDR2 SVGAGI. The CDR3 region is CAIGTPTQYSYEQYF. The CDR3 coding sequence is TGTGCCATCGGGACACCCACCCAGTACTCCTACGAGCAGTACTTC.

CDR3 DNA sequence: TGTGCCAGCAGCTTAAGAGCGGGAGGGCCTTCCACAGATACGCAGTATTTT. Protein product: CASSLRAGGPSTDTQYF. The chain uses TRBV7-3 and TRBJ2-3; 10 nucleotides align to TRBD2. The V gene's germline CDR1 is SGHTA and CDR2 FQGTGA. The CDR3 contains 17 residues. V was pared by 1 base and J by 2 bases, with 6 bases of the junction left unmatched.

Only one count was recorded for this clone. The chain has TRBV4-2 and TRBJ2-1, with 7 nucleotides matching TRBD2. The germline gives CDR1 LGHNA, CDR2 YNFKEQ. The CDR3 totals 15 residues. Trimming took 0 bases from V and 4 from J; bases not matched to a gene: 3. The CDR3 DNA follows: TGTGCCAGCAGCCAAGAGGCTAGCGGTTACAATGAGCAGTTCTTC. Residues: CASSQEASGYNEQFF.

This chain links TRBV2 with TRBJ2-1; 9 nucleotides align to TRBD2. The V and J ends lost 6 bases and 0 bases, in that order; junction bases with no gene match: 9. Germline lookup yields CDR1 SNHLY and CDR2 FYNNEI. The CDR3 extends over 17 amino acids. CDR3 nucleotides: TGTGCCAGCAGAGGAGCGGGAGGACCTTACTCCTACAATGAGCAGTTCTTC. Protein product: CASRGAGGPYSYNEQFF.

This chain uses TRBV5-1 with TRBJ2-7; 10 bases agree with TRBD1. Germline V CDR1 and CDR2: SGHRS, YFSETQ. The CDR3 has 14 residues. The junction had 3 bases not matched to a gene; V was cut back by 0 bases and J by 6 bases. CDR3 loop: CASSLGTGGGEQYF. The CDR3 DNA is TGCGCCAGCAGCTTGGGGACAGGGGGTGGCGAGCAGTACTTC.

V is TRBV6-4 and J is TRBJ2-3; 13 bases match TRBD2. V lost 2 bases to trimming and J lost 8 bases; unmatched junction nucleotides: 4. The germline gives CDR1 MRHNA, CDR2 SNTAGT. CDR3 length equals 15 residues. In DNA form, the CDR3 reads TGTGCCAGCAGTGACACTAGCGGGAGGGCCACTACGCAGTATTTT. Amino acid sequence: CASSDTSGRATTQYF.

The chain employs TRBV25-1 and TRBJ2-3, with TRBD1 as a possible D gene (6 bases). The CDR3 loop spans 14 amino acids. The germline gives CDR1 MGHDK, CDR2 SYGVNS. V was shortened by 4 bases and J by 3 bases, with 11 bases between the two germline ends. The CDR3: CASSADSPTDTQYF. The CDR3 nucleotides read TGTGCCAGCAGTGCGGACAGTCCTACAGATACGCAGTATTTT.

The chain carries TRBV4-2 and TRBJ2-7; D may be TRBD2 (5 bases). This CDR3 is 13 amino acids long. Germline V CDR1 and CDR2: LGHNA, YNFKEQ. Trimming cost V 1 base and J 7 bases, with 11 bases left between them. The DNA for the CDR3 is TGTGCCAGCAGCCAAGTACGGGATTCAGAGCAGTACTTC. Protein product: CASSQVRDSEQYF.

V is TRBV7-9 and J is TRBJ1-1, with 8 positions matching TRBD1. This CDR3 has 14 amino acids. V shed 1 base and J 6 bases; nucleotides not matched to a gene: 4. Looked up from germline, CDR1 is SEHNR and CDR2 is FQNEAQ (reference sequence). CDR3 in amino acids: CASSLDPGGSEAFF. The CDR3 coding sequence is TGTGCCAGCAGCTTAGATCCAGGGGGCTCTGAAGCTTTCTTT.

This chain joins TRBV30 and TRBJ2-3; 7 bases map to TRBD1. The CDR3 is made up of 13 amino acids. Trimming cost V 5 bases and J 3 bases; bases outside gene matches: 5. The germline gives CDR1 GTSNPN, CDR2 SVGIG (reference sequence). Written as DNA, the CDR3 is TGTGCCTGGTGTAGGGGGCTGACAGATACGCAGTATTTT. Amino acid sequence: CAWCRGLTDTQYF.

This chain links TRBV3-1 (or the pseudogene TRBV3-2) with TRBJ2-3; weak D call: TRBD1 (5 bases). Per the germline V gene, CDR1 is LGHDT and CDR2 is YNNKEL (reference sequence). V lost 7 bases to trimming and J lost 2 bases, with 10 bases between them. The CDR3 runs to 13 residues. As DNA, the CDR3 is TGTGCCAGCAATGCAGGGAACACAGATACGCAGTATTTT. Translated, it gives CASNAGNTDTQYF.

This clone appeared a single time. The chain links TRBV25-1 to TRBJ1-1; D remains unclear. The germline V gene encodes CDR1 MGHDK and CDR2 SYGVNS. Deletions cut 2 bases from V and 6 bases from J, with 13 bases between. The CDR3 consists of 14 residues. This CDR3 reads CASSEGSDPAEAFF. In DNA, the CDR3 is TGTGCCAGCAGTGAAGGAAGCGACCCCGCTGAAGCTTTCTTT.

This chain links TRBV7-9 with TRBJ1-1; 8 bases align to TRBD1. Germline V lookup: CDR1 SEHNR, CDR2 FQNEAQ (reference sequence). This CDR3 contains 13 residues. Unmatched junction bases numbered 4, after V lost 5 bases and J lost 5 bases. CDR3 amino acids: CASSRQGWTEAFF. The CDR3 DNA sequence: TGTGCCAGCAGCAGACAGGGGTGGACTGAAGCTTTCTTT. Full variable domain (remainder filled in from reference TRBV7-9 and TRBJ1-1): DTGVSQNPRHKITKRGQNVTFRCDPISEHNRLYWYRQTLGQGPEFLTYFQNEAQLEKSRLLSDRFSAERPKGSFSTLEIQRTEQGDSAMYLCASSRQGWTEAFFGQGTRLTVV.

The chain uses TRBV16 and TRBJ1-1; D ambiguous. V lost 0 bases and J 8 bases, leaving 7 bases between the germline ends. The CDR3 contains 12 residues. Looked up from germline, CDR1 is KGHSY and CDR2 is FQNENV. The CDR3 is CASSQSAREAFF. The CDR3 DNA reads TGTGCCAGCAGCCAATCGGCCAGAGAAGCTTTCTTT.

The chain uses TRBV9 and TRBJ2-2; D not certain. The germline gives CDR1 SGDLS, CDR2 YYNGEE. This CDR3 spans 14 amino acids. The ends were cut back, 0 bases at V and 5 bases at J, with 8 bases in the middle. The CDR3, as DNA: TGTGCCAGCAGCGTAGCGGCGGAGACCGGGGAGCTGTTTTTT. This encodes CASSVAAETGELFF. The full variable domain, with the rest looked up from reference TRBV9 and TRBJ2-2, is DSGVTQTPKHLITATGQRVTLRCSPRSGDLSVYWYQQSLDQGLQFLIQYYNGEERAKGNILERFSAQQFPDLHSELNLSSLELGDSALYFCASSVAAETGELFFGEGSRLTVL.

This clone was detected once. The chain recombines TRBV28 with TRBJ1-3; TRBD1 aligns across 8 bases. Looked up from germline, CDR1 is MDHEN and CDR2 is SYDVKM. The CDR3 loop spans 16 amino acids. J was trimmed by 4 bases and V by 7 bases; bases with no gene match: 12. The CDR3: CASTITQGAMGNTIYF. CDR3 nucleotide sequence: TGTGCCAGCACTATTACCCAGGGGGCGATGGGAAACACCATATATTTT.

V is TRBV28 and J is TRBJ2-7, with 8 positions matching TRBD1. V trimming: 7 bases; J trimming: 3 bases; junction bases outside the gene matches: 2. Germline values: CDR1 MDHEN, CDR2 SYDVKM. The CDR3 is 12 amino acids. CDR3 sequence reads: CASIGQGYEQYF. The CDR3 DNA is TGTGCCAGCATCGGACAGGGCTACGAGCAGTACTTC.

In its sample, this clone was seen once. The chain combines TRBV28 with TRBJ2-3; D gene unclear. The CDR3 is 16 residues long. V dropped 4 bases and J dropped 3 bases, with 17 bases sitting between them. CDR1 is MDHEN and CDR2 is SYDVKM in the germline V gene. CDR3 in DNA: TGTGCCAGCAGTTCAGATAGGTTTTTCAGGACAGATACGCAGTATTTT. This encodes CASSSDRFFRTDTQYF.